A selection of T cell receptor beta chains follows, all from one sample in a study of blood T cell repertoires in COVID-19. Some clones are missing from TCRdb's copy, which holds only in-frame ones; the method was immunoSEQ multiplex PCR. The table records 100,000 or so clones, just over 90% of them present only once. Sequences were obtained from peripheral blood. The receptors here all came from a man aged 55 to 69 with acute or convalescent COVID-19. The CDR3 runs from the conserved cysteine through the conserved F or W. A D gene is named only where the DNA matches it firmly. Some rows mark clone size as missing; the rest say once, few, many or name a class of expanded clone.

D | J | V | size | CDR3 | DNA
- | TRBJ1-1 | TRBV24-1 | - | CATSGGQWNTEAFF | TGTGCCACCAGTGGCGGACAGTGGAACACTGAAGCTTTCTTT
TRBD1 | TRBJ1-2 | TRBV20-1 | - | CSSGQLYGYTF | TGCAGTTCGGGACAGCTCTATGGCTACACCTTC
TRBD1 | TRBJ2-1 | TRBV25-1 | - | CASREPGQGKRGQFF | TGTGCCAGCAGGGAACCGGGACAGGGGAAACGGGGGCAGTTCTTC
- | TRBJ2-3 | TRBV12-5 | - | CASGKPTESTDTQYF | TGTGCTAGTGGTAAACCGACGGAGAGCACAGATACGCAGTATTTT
TRBD1 | TRBJ2-2 | TRBV5-1 | - | CASSITGGRENTGELFF | TGCGCCAGCAGTATTACAGGGGGACGGGAGAACACCGGGGAGCTGTTTTTT
TRBD2 | TRBJ2-1 | TRBV6-5 | - | CASARRESYNEQFF | TGTGCCAGCGCAAGGCGGGAGTCGTACAATGAGCAGTTCTTC
TRBD2 | TRBJ2-1 | TRBV4-1 | - | CASSRSGRVVYNEQFF | TGCGCCAGCAGCCGTAGCGGGAGGGTCGTCTACAATGAGCAGTTCTTC
- | TRBJ2-2 | TRBV6-1 | - | CASSEDQGTGELFF | TGTGCCAGCAGTGAAGACCAGGGTACCGGGGAGCTGTTTTTT
- | TRBJ1-2 | TRBV5-1 | - | CASSLSGGDYGYTF | TGCGCCAGCAGCTTGTCGGGGGGCGACTATGGCTACACCTTC
- | TRBJ2-1 | TRBV18 | - | CASSRDRQESYNEQFF | TGTGCCAGCTCACGGGACCGACAGGAGTCCTACAATGAGCAGTTCTTC
- | TRBJ2-3 | TRBV7-3 | - | CASGLGSGGTDTQYF | TGTGCCAGCGGATTGGGCAGCGGAGGCACAGATACGCAGTATTTT
- | TRBJ2-1 | TRBV19 | - | CASSIDAGLPYNEQFF | TGTGCCAGTAGTATTGATGCGGGATTGCCCTACAATGAGCAGTTCTTC
- | TRBJ2-1 | TRBV30 | - | CAWSFGGLIADNEQFF | TGTGCCTGGAGTTTCGGGGGGCTAATAGCGGACAATGAGCAGTTCTTC
- | TRBJ2-1 | TRBV4-2 | - | CASSHPGLTSYNEQFF | TGTGCCAGCAGCCACCCGGGACTTACCTCCTACAATGAGCAGTTCTTC
TRBD2 | TRBJ2-1 | TRBV5-1 | - | CASSLIPGLVSDEQFF | TGCGCCAGCAGCTTGATTCCGGGACTAGTAAGCGATGAGCAGTTCTTC
TRBD2 | TRBJ2-5 | TRBV3-1/TRBV3-2 | - | CASSQDASGRVGETQYF | TGTGCCAGCAGCCAAGACGCTAGCGGGAGGGTCGGAGAGACCCAGTACTTC
- | TRBJ2-2 | TRBV25-1 | - | CASSEYMRTGELFF | TGTGCCAGCAGTGAATATATGAGGACCGGGGAGCTGTTTTTT
TRBD2 | TRBJ2-1 | TRBV4-1 | - | CASSQDGGRTYNEQFF | TGCGCCAGCAGCCAAGATGGCGGGAGGACTTACAATGAGCAGTTCTTC
- | TRBJ1-2 | TRBV11-2 | - | CASSLDGALGYGYTF | TGTGCCAGCAGCTTAGATGGTGCCCTCGGCTATGGCTACACCTTC
- | TRBJ1-1 | TRBV11-2 | - | CASSRQARNTEAFF | TGTGCCAGCAGCAGACAGGCACGGAACACTGAAGCTTTCTTT
- | TRBJ1-4 | TRBV4-1 | - | CASSQEDIRSEKLFF | TGCGCCAGCAGCCAAGAGGACATTAGGAGCGAAAAACTGTTTTTT
- | TRBJ2-7 | TRBV7-8 | - | CASSSSGTPSSYEQYF | TGTGCCAGCAGCTCCTCCGGGACACCGAGCTCCTACGAGCAGTACTTC
TRBD2 | TRBJ2-5 | TRBV25-1 | - | CASSQSGSVRQTQYF | TGTGCCAGCAGTCAGAGCGGGAGCGTTAGGCAGACCCAGTACTTC
TRBD1 | TRBJ2-6 | TRBV10-2 | - | CASLGQGTGANVLTF | TGCGCCAGCCTAGGACAGGGTACTGGGGCCAACGTCCTGACTTTC
- | TRBJ2-2 | TRBV27 | - | CASSSIASPVAGELFF | TGTGCCAGCAGTTCAATCGCGTCACCCGTCGCCGGGGAGCTGTTTTTT
- | TRBJ2-2 | TRBV19 | - | CASSTQGNTGELFF | TGTGCCAGTAGTACGCAGGGGAACACCGGGGAGCTGTTTTTT
- | TRBJ1-4 | TRBV6-1 | - | CASSGRDTRSPVFEKLFF | TGTGCCAGCAGTGGCAGAGACACCCGATCTCCGGTTTTTGAAAAACTGTTTTTT
- | TRBJ1-2 | TRBV6-4 | - | CASRAEGGGNYGYTF | TGTGCCAGCAGGGCAGAAGGGGGGGGCAACTATGGCTACACCTTC
- | TRBJ2-3 | TRBV6-6 | once | CASRQGSTDTQYF | TGTGCCAGCAGGCAGGGGAGCACAGATACGCAGTATTTT
TRBD2 | TRBJ2-1 | TRBV11-3 | once | CASSPRAGGSYNEQFF | TGTGCCAGCAGCCCAAGAGCGGGAGGGTCCTACAATGAGCAGTTCTTC
- | TRBJ2-5 | TRBV2 | - | CASSVLRQETQYF | TGTGCCAGCAGTGTTCTGAGACAAGAGACCCAGTACTTC
TRBD1 | TRBJ1-1 | TRBV18 | - | CASRPPGQGLGYTEAFF | TGTGCCAGCCGACCGCCGGGACAGGGTTTAGGGTACACTGAAGCTTTCTTT
- | TRBJ1-2 | TRBV2 | - | CASSGQGPHAGGYTF | TGTGCCAGCAGTGGTCAGGGACCTCACGCGGGGGGCTACACCTTC
- | TRBJ2-2 | TRBV12-3/TRBV12-4 | - | CASSLLETGELFF | TGTGCCAGCAGTTTATTAGAGACCGGGGAGCTGTTTTTT
- | TRBJ2-3 | TRBV7-6 | - | CASSLYQRGTDTQYF | TGTGCCAGCAGCTTATATCAGCGGGGCACAGATACGCAGTATTTT
TRBD1 | TRBJ1-5 | TRBV19 | - | CASSIGGQSFNQPQHF | TGTGCCAGTAGTATAGGGGGACAGAGCTTCAATCAGCCCCAGCATTTT
- | TRBJ1-6 | TRBV9 | - | CASSVGTNNSPLHF | TGTGCCAGCAGCGTTGGGACTAATAATTCACCCCTCCACTTT
- | TRBJ2-1 | TRBV7-9 | - | CASSLGTAGFYNEQFF | TGTGCCAGCAGCTTAGGGACTGCAGGATTCTACAATGAGCAGTTCTTC
- | TRBJ1-1 | TRBV18 | - | CASSLKTGSMNTEAFF | TGTGCCAGCTCACTTAAGACAGGTTCAATGAACACTGAAGCTTTCTTT
- | TRBJ1-1 | TRBV19 | - | CASSIKRSDTEAFF | TGTGCCAGTAGTATAAAGAGATCGGACACTGAAGCTTTCTTT
TRBD1 | TRBJ1-1 | TRBV27 | - | CASSLTGRRTEAFF | TGTGCCAGCAGTTTGACAGGGCGGCGCACTGAAGCTTTCTTT
TRBD2 | TRBJ2-2 | TRBV30 | - | CAWKGTSGNTGELFF | TGTGCCTGGAAGGGGACTAGCGGTAACACCGGGGAGCTGTTTTTT
- | TRBJ1-2 | TRBV9 | - | CASSVSGNYGYTF | TGTGCCAGCAGCGTTTCAGGGAACTATGGCTACACCTTC
- | TRBJ2-1 | TRBV18 | - | CASSPLRGATLPYNEQFF | TGTGCCAGCTCACCACTACGGGGGGCGACCCTCCCTTACAATGAGCAGTTCTTC
TRBD1 | TRBJ2-1 | TRBV6-1 | few | CASSEGTGGDEQFF | TGTGCCAGCAGTGAAGGGACAGGGGGCGATGAGCAGTTCTTC
- | TRBJ1-1 | TRBV6-4 | - | CASSVMTGTEAFF | TGTGCCAGCAGTGTTATGACGGGTACTGAAGCTTTCTTT
- | TRBJ1-6 | TRBV7-6 | - | CASSLYPRNSPLHF | TGTGCCAGCAGCTTGTACCCGAGGAACTCACCCCTCCACTTT
TRBD2 | TRBJ2-3 | TRBV5-8 | - | CASSLSSGRDTQYF | TGTGCCAGCAGCTTATCTAGCGGGAGAGATACGCAGTATTTT
TRBD1 | TRBJ2-1 | TRBV7-9 | - | CASSPTLGGVVDDEQFF | TGTGCCAGCAGCCCCACCCTAGGGGGCGTAGTAGACGATGAGCAGTTCTTC
TRBD2 | TRBJ2-1 | TRBV19 | - | CASSFRTSGDEQFF | TGTGCCAGTAGCTTCAGGACTAGCGGTGATGAGCAGTTCTTC
- | TRBJ1-3 | TRBV10-3 | - | CAIRSGPSGNTIYF | TGTGCCATCAGGTCAGGCCCCTCTGGAAACACCATATATTTT
- | TRBJ2-1 | TRBV6-5 | - | CASRETGQSNEQFF | TGTGCCAGCAGAGAGACAGGCCAGAGCAATGAGCAGTTCTTC